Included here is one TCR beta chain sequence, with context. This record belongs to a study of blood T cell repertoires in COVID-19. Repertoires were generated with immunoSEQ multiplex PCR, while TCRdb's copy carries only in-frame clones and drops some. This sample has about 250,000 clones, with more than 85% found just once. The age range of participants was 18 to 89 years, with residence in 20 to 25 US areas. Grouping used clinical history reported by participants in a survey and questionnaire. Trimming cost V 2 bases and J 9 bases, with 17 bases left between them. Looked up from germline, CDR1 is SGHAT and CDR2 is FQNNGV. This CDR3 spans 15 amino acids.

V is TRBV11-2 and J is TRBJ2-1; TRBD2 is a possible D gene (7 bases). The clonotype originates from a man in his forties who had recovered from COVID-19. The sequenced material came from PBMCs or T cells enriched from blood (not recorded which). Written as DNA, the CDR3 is TGTGCCAGCAGCTTAAATTTGGGGGGGCACAGTGAGCAGTTCTTC. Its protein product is CASSLNLGGHSEQFF.